This T cell receptor beta chain emerged from a study of T cell clones after liver transplantation. In the study overall: Third-party-reactive TCRbeta sequences from pre-transplant mixed lymphocyte reactions served as antigen-independent comparators.

The method was immunoSEQ multiplex PCR; TCRdb's version includes in-frame clones alone and lacks a portion of them. The sample gives about 20,000 clones, 75% to 90% of which show up once; approximately 13% is in the top ten. CD3+CD4+ and CD3+CD8+ cells were FACS-sorted from thawed unstimulated PBMCs. This clone was detected once. Per germline, CDR1 MDHEN and CDR2 SYDVKM. CDR3 length equals 15 residues. V lost 5 bases to trimming and J lost 3 bases; unmatched junction nucleotides: 9. This TCR came from a human patient who received a liver transplant. A subset of T cells may come from the graft donor. The chain uses TRBV28 and TRBJ1-2; TRBD1 matches at 7 bases. Specimen: CD8+ T cells from blood, collected around 42 months after liver transplant. The CDR3 reads CASSNSGGEYYGYTF. The CDR3 DNA follows: TGTGCCAGCAGTAATTCAGGGGGGGAATACTATGGCTACACCTTC.